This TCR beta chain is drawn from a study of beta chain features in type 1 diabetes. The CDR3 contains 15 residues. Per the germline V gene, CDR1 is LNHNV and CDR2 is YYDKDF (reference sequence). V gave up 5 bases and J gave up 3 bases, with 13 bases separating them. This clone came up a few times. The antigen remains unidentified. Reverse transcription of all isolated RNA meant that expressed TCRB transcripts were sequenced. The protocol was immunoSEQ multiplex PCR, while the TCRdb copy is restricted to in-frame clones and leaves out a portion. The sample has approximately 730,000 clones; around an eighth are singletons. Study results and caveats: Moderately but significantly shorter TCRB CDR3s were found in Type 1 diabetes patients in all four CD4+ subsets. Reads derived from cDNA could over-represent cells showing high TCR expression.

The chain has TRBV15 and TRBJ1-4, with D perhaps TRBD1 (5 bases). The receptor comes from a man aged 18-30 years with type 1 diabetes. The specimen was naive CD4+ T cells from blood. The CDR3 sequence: CATSEKDKSNEKLFF. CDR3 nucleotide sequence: TGTGCCACCAGCGAGAAGGACAAATCTAATGAAAAACTGTTTTTT.